The source of this T cell receptor beta chain is a study of cytomegalovirus exposure and HLA in healthy donors. PCR primers comprised 60 Vbeta and 13 Jbeta primers. Produced via immunoSEQ multiplex PCR; TCRdb's table is partial and in-frame only. The sample has roughly 150,000 clones; around 75% are singletons. Of note for this clone: The antigen is unknown.

Study-wide points: The sole available immune exposure information was CMV serostatus.

The germline CDR1 and CDR2 sequences are MGHRA and YSYEKL. Trimming cost V 8 bases and J 3 bases; bases outside gene matches: 10. The CDR3 extends over 14 amino acids. The clonotype comes from a man aged 18 to 30 in good health and CMV-seronegative. The rearrangement joins TRBV4-1 to TRBJ2-7, with 7 bases identical to TRBD1. Sequenced material: PBMCs. As DNA, the CDR3 is TGCGCCAGCCAAATCCTCACAGGGGACTACGAGCAGTACTTC. Protein: CASQILTGDYEQYF.